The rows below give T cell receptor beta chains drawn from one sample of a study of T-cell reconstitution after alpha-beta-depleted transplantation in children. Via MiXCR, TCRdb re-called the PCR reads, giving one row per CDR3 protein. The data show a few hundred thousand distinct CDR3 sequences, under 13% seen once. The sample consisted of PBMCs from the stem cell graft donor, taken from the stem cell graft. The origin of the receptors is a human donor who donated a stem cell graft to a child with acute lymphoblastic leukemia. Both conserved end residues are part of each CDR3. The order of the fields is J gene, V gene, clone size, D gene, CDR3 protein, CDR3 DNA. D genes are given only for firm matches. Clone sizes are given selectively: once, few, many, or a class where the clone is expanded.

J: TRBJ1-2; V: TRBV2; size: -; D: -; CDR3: CASSDRFPNYGYTF; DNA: TGTGCCAGCAGTGACAGATTTCCTAACTATGGCTACACCTTC
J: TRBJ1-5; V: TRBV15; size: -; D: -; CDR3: CATSRGLRLGGNQPQHF; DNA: TGTGCCACCAGCAGAGGGTTACGGCTGGGCGGCAATCAGCCCCAGCATTTT
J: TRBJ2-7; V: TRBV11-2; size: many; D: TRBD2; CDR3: CASSLRAGGYEQYF; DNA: TGTGCCAGCAGCTTAAGGGCGGGGGGCTACGAGCAGTACTTC
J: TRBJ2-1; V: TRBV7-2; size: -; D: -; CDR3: CASSLAELTMRNEQFF; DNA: TGTGCCAGCAGCTTAGCGGAGCTCACCATGCGCAATGAGCAGTTCTTC
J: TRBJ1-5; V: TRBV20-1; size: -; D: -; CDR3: CSASVGNNQPQHF; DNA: TGCAGTGCTAGCGTAGGGAACAATCAGCCCCAGCATTTT
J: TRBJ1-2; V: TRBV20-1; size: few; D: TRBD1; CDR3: CSARVWQGGYGYTF; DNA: TGCAGTGCTAGAGTTTGGCAGGGGGGCTATGGCTACACCTTC
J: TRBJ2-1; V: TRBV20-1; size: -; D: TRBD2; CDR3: CSAGRSSGAYNEQFF; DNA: TGCAGTGCTGGGCGCTCTAGCGGGGCTTACAATGAGCAGTTCTTC
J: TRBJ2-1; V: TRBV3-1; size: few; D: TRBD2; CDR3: CASSPPLGLAANNEQFF; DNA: TGTGCCAGCAGCCCCCCTCTCGGACTAGCGGCGAACAATGAGCAGTTCTTC
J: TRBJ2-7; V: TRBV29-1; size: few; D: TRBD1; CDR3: CSVEDSEGADGEQYF; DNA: TGCAGCGTTGAAGATTCAGAGGGGGCGGATGGCGAGCAGTACTTC
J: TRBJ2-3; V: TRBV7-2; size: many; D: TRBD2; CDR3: CASSLGEGTQYF; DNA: TGTGCCAGCAGCTTGGGGGAGGGTACGCAGTATTTT
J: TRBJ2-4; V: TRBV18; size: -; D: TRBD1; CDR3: CASSTGGKNIQYF; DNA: TGTGCCAGCTCCACAGGGGGCAAAAACATTCAGTACTTC
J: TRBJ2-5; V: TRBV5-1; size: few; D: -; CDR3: CASPCRGFGETQYF; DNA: TGCGCCAGCCCCTGCCGGGGGTTTGGGGAGACCCAGTACTTC
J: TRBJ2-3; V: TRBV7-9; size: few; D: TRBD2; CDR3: CASSLAQGGHTDTQYF; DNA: TGTGCCAGCAGCTTAGCGCAGGGAGGGCACACAGATACGCAGTATTTT
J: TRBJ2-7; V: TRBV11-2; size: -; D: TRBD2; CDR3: CASTLAGGGYEQYF; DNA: TGTGCCAGCACCTTAGCGGGAGGCGGGTACGAGCAGTACTTC